The TCR beta chain described here comes from a study of technical replicates of blood from several donors. The repertoire was sequenced with immunoSEQ multiplex PCR; TCRdb's copy has only in-frame clones and lacks some. The data contain about 73,000 clones, 90% to 95% of them singletons. The receptor was isolated from a human donor in good health. Sequencing was done on a sample of T cells isolated from PBMCs.

In DNA, the CDR3 is TGTGCCAGCAGCTTCGAGGGTAGCAGGACCGGGGAGCTGTTTTTT. Protein: CASSFEGSRTGELFF. J is TRBJ2-2 and V is TRBV11-3, with D possibly matching TRBD2 (5 bases). The germline gives CDR1 SGHNT, CDR2 YENEEA. V lost 3 bases to trimming and J lost 5 bases, with 13 bases between them. This CDR3 has 15 residues.